This T cell receptor beta chain is drawn from a study of T-cell memory formation after mild COVID-19. The junction had 3 bases not matched to a gene; V was cut back by 2 bases and J by 4 bases. The CDR3 loop spans 15 amino acids. Germline assignment: CDR1 MNHNY and CDR2 SVGAGI (reference sequence). Using constant-segment primers, 5'RACE produced TCR alpha and TCR beta cDNA libraries carrying sample barcodes and UMIs. MiXCR was run by TCRdb on the 5' RACE reads, yielding one entry per CDR3 protein. The table records 550,000 to 600,000 distinct CDR3 sequences, 20% to 25% of them present only once. This clonotype was counted between two and nine times. Its antigen is unidentified. The study's findings and limits: Memory sampled before infection contained some responding clones, suggesting cross-reactive memory joined. Clones contracting day 15 to 85 were balanced CD4/CD8; later expanders leaned CD4+. Specificity for SARS-CoV-2 was not confirmed among the second-wave clones peaking on day 37.

The TCR originated in an adult woman who had mild COVID-19 (a few samples of this study predate the infection). Cell type and time point are not known. The sequenced material came from PBMCs or a T cell subset sorted from them (not recorded which). This sequence joins TRBV6-6 and TRBJ2-1; 9 nucleotides align to TRBD1. In DNA form, the CDR3 reads TGTGCCAGCAGTTACGGGACAGGGACGTACAATGAGCAGTTCTTC. Residues: CASSYGTGTYNEQFF.